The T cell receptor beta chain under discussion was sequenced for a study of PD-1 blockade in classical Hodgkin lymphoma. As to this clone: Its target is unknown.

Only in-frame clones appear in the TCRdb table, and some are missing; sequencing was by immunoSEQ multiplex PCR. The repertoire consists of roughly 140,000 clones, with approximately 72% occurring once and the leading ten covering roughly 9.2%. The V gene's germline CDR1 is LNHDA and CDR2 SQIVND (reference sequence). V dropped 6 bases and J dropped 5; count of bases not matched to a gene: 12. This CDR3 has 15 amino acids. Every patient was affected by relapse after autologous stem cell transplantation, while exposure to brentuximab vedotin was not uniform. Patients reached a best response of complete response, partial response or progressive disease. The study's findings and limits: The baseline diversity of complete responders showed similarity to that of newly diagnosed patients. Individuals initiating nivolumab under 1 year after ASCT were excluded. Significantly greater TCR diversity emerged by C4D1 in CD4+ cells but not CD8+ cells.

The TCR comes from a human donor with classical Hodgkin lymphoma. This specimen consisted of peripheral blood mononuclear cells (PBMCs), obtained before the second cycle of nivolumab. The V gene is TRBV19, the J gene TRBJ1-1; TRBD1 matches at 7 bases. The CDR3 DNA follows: TGTGCCAGTAGGGTCGGGATCAGGGGGAGGACTGAAGCTTTCTTT. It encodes CASRVGIRGRTEAFF.